This T cell receptor beta chain was documented in a study of T cells in Graves' hyperthyroidism and ophthalmopathy. Study results and limitations: Blood also held most thyroid clonotypes expanded beyond 0.001.

Investigators excluded patients with uncontrolled infection, other autoimmune disease, pregnancy or lactation. TCR beta CDR3 regions were amplified from RNA. In the first-round RT-PCR of the TCR CDR3, the HTBI primer set was used. TCRdb re-derived calls from the multiplex PCR reads in MiXCR, one entry per CDR3 protein. Found here are approximately 870,000 distinct CDR3 sequences, 38% of them singletons; the top ten hold 8.9%. The CDR3 runs 12 residues. Looked up from germline, CDR1 is SGHVS and CDR2 is FQNEAQ. The V end lost 1 base, the J end lost 5 bases, and 6 bases lay between the germline ends. This clonotype was recorded many times. What it recognizes is unknown.

The sequence came from a man between 18 and 35 years old with Graves' hyperthyroidism. The chain joins TRBV7-8 to TRBJ2-7; D not certain. The sequencing sample was made of blood. The CDR3 protein is CASSLVTHEQYF. The CDR3 DNA reads as TGTGCCAGCAGCTTAGTCACTCACGAGCAGTACTTC.